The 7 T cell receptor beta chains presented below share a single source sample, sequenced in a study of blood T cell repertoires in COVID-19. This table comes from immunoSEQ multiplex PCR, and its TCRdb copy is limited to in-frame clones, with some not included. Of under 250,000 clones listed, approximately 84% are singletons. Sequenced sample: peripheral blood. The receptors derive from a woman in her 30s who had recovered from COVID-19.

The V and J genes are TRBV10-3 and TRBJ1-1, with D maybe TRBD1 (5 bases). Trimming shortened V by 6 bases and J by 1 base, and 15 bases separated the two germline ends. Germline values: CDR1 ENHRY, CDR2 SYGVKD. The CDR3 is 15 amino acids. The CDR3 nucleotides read TGTGCCATCAGCGGATCGAGCAGGGCGAACACTGAAGCTTTCTTT. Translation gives CAISGSSRANTEAFF.

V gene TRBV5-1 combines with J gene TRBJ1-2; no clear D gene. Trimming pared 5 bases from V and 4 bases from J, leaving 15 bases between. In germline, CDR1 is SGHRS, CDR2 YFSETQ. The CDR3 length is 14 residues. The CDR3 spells CASSNVRSGYGYTF. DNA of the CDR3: TGCGCCAGCAGTAACGTGAGGTCGGGCTATGGCTACACCTTC.

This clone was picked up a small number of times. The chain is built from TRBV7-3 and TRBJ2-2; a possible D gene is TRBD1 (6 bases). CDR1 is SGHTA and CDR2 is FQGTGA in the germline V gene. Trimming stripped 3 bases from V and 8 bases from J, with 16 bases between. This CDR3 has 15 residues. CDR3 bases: TGTGCCAGCAGCTTCAAGCAGGGGAGAGCGGGGGAGCTGTTTTTT. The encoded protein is CASSFKQGRAGELFF.

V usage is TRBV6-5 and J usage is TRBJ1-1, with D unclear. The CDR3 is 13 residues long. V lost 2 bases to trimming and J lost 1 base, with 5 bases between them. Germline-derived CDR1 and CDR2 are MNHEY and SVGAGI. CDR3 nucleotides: TGTGCCAGCAGTTACGGCACGAACACTGAAGCTTTCTTT. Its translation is CASSYGTNTEAFF.

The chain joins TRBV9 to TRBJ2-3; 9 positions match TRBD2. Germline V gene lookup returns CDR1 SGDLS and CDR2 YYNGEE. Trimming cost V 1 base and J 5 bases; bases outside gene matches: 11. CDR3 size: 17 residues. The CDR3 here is CASSVYGGKLAGDTQYF. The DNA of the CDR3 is TGTGCCAGCAGCGTATACGGGGGCAAACTAGCGGGAGATACGCAGTATTTT.

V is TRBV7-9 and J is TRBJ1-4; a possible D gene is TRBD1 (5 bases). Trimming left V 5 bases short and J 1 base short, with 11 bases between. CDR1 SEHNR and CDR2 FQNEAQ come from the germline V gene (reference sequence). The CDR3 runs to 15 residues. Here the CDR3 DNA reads TGTGCCAGCAGCCCCGGCGGGGGAACTAATGAAAAACTGTTTTTT. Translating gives CASSPGGGTNEKLFF. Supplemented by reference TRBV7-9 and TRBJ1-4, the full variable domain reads DTGVSQNPRHKITKRGQNVTFRCDPISEHNRLYWYRQTLGQGPEFLTYFQNEAQLEKSRLLSDRFSAERPKGSFSTLEIQRTEQGDSAMYLCASSPGGGTNEKLFFGSGTQLSVL.

The CDR3 spells CASSQKTVPDTQYF. The CDR3 DNA reads TGTGCCAGCAGCCAAAAAACGGTGCCAGATACGCAGTATTTT. The chain carries TRBV3-1 (or the pseudogene TRBV3-2) and TRBJ2-3; no reliable D call. CDR1 LGHDT and CDR2 YNNKEL come from the germline V gene (reference sequence). The ends were cut back, 2 bases at V and 4 bases at J, with 10 bases in the middle. The length of the CDR3 is 14 residues.